Listed below are T cell receptor beta chains from one sample, sequenced in a study of early T cells in non-severe SARS-CoV-2 infection. Each CDR3 protein is one row after TCRdb ran MiXCR on the 5' RACE reads. The sample comprises approximately 71,000 distinct CDR3 sequences, around an eighth of which are singletons, and less than 3.5% rests with the top ten. Here the sequenced sample was whole blood, taken at baseline. All receptors derive from an adult who was a healthcare worker with PCR-confirmed SARS-CoV-2 infection or an uninfected control (not recorded which). The CDR3 runs from the conserved cysteine through the conserved F or W. D genes are given only for firm matches. Size values are once, few and many counts, or a class for expanded clones, and some rows have none.

TRBJ2-5,-,-,TRBV7-9,CASSLDVGQETQYF,TGTGCCAGCAGCTTAGATGTCGGCCAAGAGACCCAGTACTTC
TRBJ2-2,many,-,TRBV5-1,CASSPDPRANTGELFF,TGCGCCAGCAGCCCGGACCCCCGTGCGAACACCGGGGAGCTGTTTTTT
TRBJ2-1,many,-,TRBV12-3/TRBV12-4,CASRPQGVHEQFF,TGTGCCAGCAGGCCACAGGGAGTCCATGAGCAGTTCTTC
TRBJ2-1,many,-,TRBV20-1,CSARPRSSVKNSYNEQFF,TGCAGTGCTCGCCCCAGGTCGTCAGTTAAAAACTCCTACAATGAGCAGTTCTTC
TRBJ2-3,-,-,TRBV11-2,CASSLKYIADTQYF,TGTGCCAGCAGCTTAAAATATATCGCAGATACGCAGTATTTT
TRBJ2-2,-,-,TRBV11-3,CASRAANTGELFF,TGTGCCAGCCGGGCTGCTAACACCGGGGAGCTGTTTTTT
TRBJ1-6,few,-,TRBV5-1,CASSPGDIYSPLHF,TGCGCCAGCAGCCCAGGGGACATCTATTCACCCCTCCACTTT
TRBJ2-7,-,-,TRBV4-3,CASSQDQSGTYEQYF,TGCGCCAGCAGCCAAGATCAGAGCGGCACCTACGAGCAGTACTTC
TRBJ2-1,-,-,TRBV29-1,CSVDWDTNEQFF,TGCAGCGTTGATTGGGACACCAATGAGCAGTTCTTC
TRBJ1-2,many,TRBD1,TRBV7-2,CASSPDRLANYGYTF,TGTGCCAGCAGCCCGGACAGGCTGGCTAACTATGGCTACACCTTC
TRBJ2-7,-,-,TRBV18,CASSPNTGREQYF,TGTGCCAGCTCACCGAACACAGGGCGCGAGCAGTACTTC
TRBJ1-1,few,TRBD1,TRBV6-6,CAIRDRQNTEAFF,TGTGCCATACGGGACAGACAGAACACTGAAGCTTTCTTT
TRBJ1-1,-,-,TRBV3-1,CASRDLRPQNTEAFF,TGTGCCAGCAGGGACCTGCGGCCGCAGAACACTGAAGCTTTCTTT
TRBJ2-3,-,-,TRBV19,CASTKSGRGRGTQYF,TGTGCCAGTACAAAATCCGGCAGGGGACGTGGTACGCAGTATTTT
TRBJ1-1,few,TRBD1,TRBV20-1,CSARQGALAEAFF,TGCAGTGCTAGACAGGGGGCGTTGGCTGAAGCTTTCTTT
TRBJ2-3,-,-,TRBV6-1,CASSMGSLGDTQYF,TGTGCCAGCAGTATGGGTAGCTTAGGCGATACGCAGTATTTT
TRBJ1-5,many,-,TRBV28,CASSSRTLVYQPQHF,TGTGCCAGCAGTTCGCGCACTCTGGTCTATCAGCCCCAGCATTTT
TRBJ2-7,many,TRBD2,TRBV4-3,CASSQGLAGGMQYF,TGCGCCAGCAGCCAAGGCCTAGCGGGGGGTATGCAGTACTTC
TRBJ1-2,-,-,TRBV5-4,CASSLDPTGLGYTF,TGTGCCAGCAGCTTGGATCCCACAGGCTTGGGCTACACCTTC
TRBJ1-4,-,-,TRBV11-2,CASSLGGLTGNFEKLFF,TGTGCCAGCAGCTTAGGAGGTTTAACGGGGAATTTCGAAAAACTGTTTTTT
TRBJ1-1,few,-,TRBV12-3/TRBV12-4,CASSLQGINTEAFF,TGTGCCAGCAGTTTACAGGGGATTAACACTGAAGCTTTCTTT
TRBJ2-3,few,TRBD1,TRBV29-1,CSVGQGADTQYF,TGCAGCGTTGGGCAGGGGGCAGATACGCAGTATTTT
TRBJ1-6,few,-,TRBV3-1,CASSQGGAGDNSPLHF,TGTGCCAGCAGCCAAGGGGGCGCGGGTGATAATTCACCCCTCCACTTT
TRBJ1-1,few,-,TRBV5-1,CASSLVAGPDTEAFF,TGCGCCAGCAGCTTAGTTGCCGGCCCGGACACTGAAGCTTTCTTT
TRBJ2-5,-,-,TRBV6-5,CASSYTSRTDQETQYF,TGTGCCAGCAGTTACACCTCGAGGACGGATCAAGAGACCCAGTACTTC
TRBJ2-1,few,-,TRBV20-1,CSAPWRSNNEQFF,TGCAGTGCTCCCTGGAGATCCAACAATGAGCAGTTCTTC
TRBJ2-7,few,-,TRBV5-1,CASSLEAFDGTYEQYF,TGCGCCAGCAGCTTGGAGGCTTTCGACGGGACCTACGAGCAGTACTTC
TRBJ2-2,-,-,TRBV6-5,CASSTHPGELFF,TGTGCCAGCAGCACCCACCCCGGGGAGCTGTTTTTT
TRBJ1-1,many,-,TRBV12-3/TRBV12-4,CASSFSGTEAFF,TGTGCCAGCAGTTTTTCTGGTACTGAAGCTTTCTTT
TRBJ1-2,-,-,TRBV28,CASRELMMGGRNYGYTF,TGTGCCAGCAGGGAATTGATGATGGGGGGACGGAACTATGGCTACACCTTC
TRBJ2-3,few,TRBD2,TRBV5-1,CASSFSGSSTDTQYF,TGTGCCAGCAGCTTCAGCGGGAGTAGCACAGATACGCAGTATTTT
TRBJ2-3,many,-,TRBV7-2,CASSLAVGRGDTQYF,TGTGCCAGCAGCTTAGCCGTGGGCCGGGGAGATACGCAGTATTTT
TRBJ2-5,-,-,TRBV5-1,CASSQGPLGGETQYF,TGCGCCAGCAGCCAGGGCCCACTCGGGGGAGAGACCCAGTACTTC
TRBJ2-1,many,-,TRBV25-1,CASSEYRQSHNEQFF,TGTGCCAGCAGTGAATATCGGCAGTCACACAATGAGCAGTTCTTC
TRBJ2-5,-,-,TRBV20-1,CSATGDRPSDQETQYF,TGCAGTGCTACAGGGGACCGACCTAGCGACCAAGAGACCCAGTACTTC
TRBJ2-3,many,TRBD2,TRBV20-1,CSASLPRAGLWRTDTQYF,TGCAGTGCTAGCTTGCCGCGAGCGGGGCTATGGCGCACAGATACGCAGTATTTT
TRBJ1-2,many,-,TRBV6-5,CASSSRVDGYTF,TGTGCCAGCAGTTCCCGTGTCGATGGCTACACCTTC
TRBJ2-3,few,-,TRBV20-1,CSARDPSRVDTQYF,TGCAGTGCTAGAGATCCTAGTAGGGTAGATACGCAGTATTTT
TRBJ2-1,few,-,TRBV11-1,CASSFRGLQNNEQFF,TGTGCCAGCAGCTTCAGGGGTTTGCAAAACAATGAGCAGTTCTTC
TRBJ2-3,few,-,TRBV7-9,CASSPESTDTQYF,TGTGCCAGCAGCCCTGAAAGCACAGATACGCAGTATTTT
TRBJ1-1,few,-,TRBV2,CASTDTGIPEAFF,TGTGCCAGCACCGACACAGGGATCCCTGAAGCTTTCTTT
TRBJ2-1,-,-,TRBV5-6,CASSSEGNEQFF,TGTGCCAGCAGCTCTGAAGGGAATGAGCAGTTCTTC
TRBJ2-6,many,-,TRBV28,CASSWSSGANVLTF,TGTGCCAGCAGTTGGTCATCTGGGGCCAACGTCCTGACTTTC
TRBJ1-5,few,TRBD1,TRBV9,CASSDTGAASPQHF,TGTGCCAGCAGCGACACAGGGGCTGCCTCGCCCCAGCATTTT
TRBJ2-1,many,-,TRBV2,CASSHSSGENEQFF,TGTGCCAGCAGCCACTCGTCAGGGGAGAATGAGCAGTTCTTC
TRBJ2-7,many,-,TRBV11-2,CASSFTRARGEQYF,TGTGCCAGCAGCTTTACCAGGGCCCGGGGGGAGCAGTACTTC
TRBJ2-4,few,-,TRBV5-1,CASSLQAGRDIQYF,TGCGCCAGCAGCTTGCAGGCGGGAAGGGACATTCAGTACTTC
TRBJ2-7,-,-,TRBV25-1,CASSEYQGLSYEQYF,TGTGCCAGCAGTGAATATCAGGGGCTATCGTACGAGCAGTACTTC